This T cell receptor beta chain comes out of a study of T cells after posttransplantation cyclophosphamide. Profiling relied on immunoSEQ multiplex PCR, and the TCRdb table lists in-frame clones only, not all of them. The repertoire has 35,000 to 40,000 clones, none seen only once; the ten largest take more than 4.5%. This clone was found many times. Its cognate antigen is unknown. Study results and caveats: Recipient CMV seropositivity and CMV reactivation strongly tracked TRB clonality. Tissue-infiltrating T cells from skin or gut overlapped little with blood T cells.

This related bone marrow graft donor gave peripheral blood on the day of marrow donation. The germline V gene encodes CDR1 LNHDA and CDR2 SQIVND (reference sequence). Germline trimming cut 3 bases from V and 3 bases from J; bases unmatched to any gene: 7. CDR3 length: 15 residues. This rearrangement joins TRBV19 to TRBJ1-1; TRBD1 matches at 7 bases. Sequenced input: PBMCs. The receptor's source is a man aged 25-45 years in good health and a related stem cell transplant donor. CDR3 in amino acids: CASSILQGRYTEAFF. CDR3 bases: TGTGCCAGTAGTATCTTACAGGGGCGCTACACTGAAGCTTTCTTT.